The 20 T cell receptor beta chains reported below all come from one sample, sequenced in a study of shared clonotypes between healthy human individuals. Sequencing used immunoSEQ multiplex PCR; TCRdb keeps in-frame clones, though not all of them. The sample carries around 2.5 million clones, approximately 94% recorded once. Material for sequencing was naive CD4+ T cells from PBMCs. Subset noted: CD45RA+ positively selected. These receptors were taken from a man in his late teens or twenties in good health. Some clones in this sample may be carry-over from other donors' samples.

Note on this clone: The same CDR3 is also encoded by other DNA sequences in this sample. Here the CDR3 DNA reads TGTGCCAGCAGCTACGGGGCCCAAGAGACCCAGTACTTC. Translated: CASSYGAQETQYF. The V call is TRBV7-3, the J call TRBJ2-5; D might be TRBD1 or TRBD2, each matching 5 bases. The CDR3 loop spans 13 amino acids. Germline V lookup: CDR1 SGHTA, CDR2 FQGTGA. V was pared by 4 bases and J by 1 base, with 7 bases between.

The CDR3 here is CASSPGRKLFF. The DNA for the CDR3 is TGTGCCAGCAGTCCCGGGAGGAAACTGTTTTTT. The chain joins TRBV28 to TRBJ1-4; D unresolved. V lost 5 bases to trimming and J lost 11 bases, with 9 bases between them. This CDR3 has 11 residues. The germline CDR1 and CDR2 sequences are MDHEN and SYDVKM.

This rearrangement joins TRBV5-1 to TRBJ2-1, with D maybe TRBD2 (6 bases). The CDR3 loop spans 18 amino acids. Trimming stripped 0 bases from V and 7 bases from J, with 23 bases between. Germline loops: CDR1 SGHRS, CDR2 YFSETQ. CDR3 amino acids: CASSLAGGGMTSGNEQFF. CDR3 nucleotides: TGCGCCAGCAGCTTGGCGGGTGGCGGGATGACCTCTGGGAATGAGCAGTTCTTC.

Regarding this clone: In the same sample, other DNA sequences code for this CDR3. V and J are TRBV14 and TRBJ2-1; the D is unclear. Trimming shortened V by 1 base and J by 2 bases, and 3 bases separated the two germline ends. The CDR3 covers 13 residues. The germline V gene encodes CDR1 SGHDN and CDR2 FVKESK. CDR3 protein: CASSQGTYNEQFF. CDR3 nucleotides: TGTGCCAGCAGCCAAGGGACCTACAATGAGCAGTTCTTC.

V and J are TRBV5-1 and TRBJ2-2; 10 nucleotides match TRBD1. Germline assignment: CDR1 SGHRS and CDR2 YFSETQ. CDR3 length: 16 residues. V lost 4 bases, J lost 6 bases, and 9 bases stayed unmatched. In DNA form, the CDR3 reads TGCGCCAGCAGCCCCGGACAGGGGGTATATCCCGGGGAGCTGTTTTTT. It encodes CASSPGQGVYPGELFF.

V usage is TRBV7-9 and J usage is TRBJ1-1; 8 bases line up with TRBD1. The CDR3 has 12 residues. V lost 5 bases, J lost 7 bases, and 3 bases stayed unmatched. Per the germline V gene, CDR1 is SEHNR and CDR2 is FQNEAQ (reference sequence). The CDR3 DNA reads TGTGCCAGCAGCCGCGGACAGGGTGAAGCTTTCTTT. Its protein product is CASSRGQGEAFF.

The CDR3 protein is CASTAGGTQYF. DNA of the CDR3: TGTGCCAGCACCGCCGGGGGGACGCAGTATTTT. The chain links TRBV7-9 to TRBJ2-3; 7 nucleotides line up with TRBD2. With V trimmed by 7 bases and J by 9 bases, 4 bases remained unmatched. The CDR3 totals 11 residues. Germline V CDR1 and CDR2: SEHNR, FQNEAQ (reference sequence).

This clone has just one count. This chain uses TRBV6-6 with TRBJ2-2, with D perhaps matching TRBD1 or TRBD2 (5 bases each). This CDR3 region has 15 residues. The germline V gene encodes CDR1 MNHNY and CDR2 SVGAGI (reference sequence). The germline V and J ends were trimmed by 5 bases and 4 bases, with 14 bases remaining between them. DNA of the CDR3: TGTGCCAGCAGTCCCGGTGGGACCCCCACCGGGGAGCTGTTTTTT. As protein: CASSPGGTPTGELFF.

Notes on this clone: Within the sample, other DNA sequences also encode this same CDR3. The chain is built from TRBV28 and TRBJ2-5; D uncertain. CDR3 length: 13 residues. V shed 5 bases and J shed 2 bases, with 9 bases lying between them. Germline lookup yields CDR1 MDHEN and CDR2 SYDVKM. CDR3 sequence reads: CASSPVGQETQYF. The CDR3 coding sequence is TGTGCCAGCAGTCCGGTGGGACAAGAGACCCAGTACTTC.

The V and J genes are TRBV5-4 and TRBJ1-3; D gene uncertain. Germline lookup yields CDR1 SGHNT and CDR2 YYREEE (reference sequence). This CDR3 has 14 residues. V shed 1 base and J shed 0 bases, with 5 bases lying between them. The CDR3: CASSLYSSGNTIYF. DNA for the CDR3: TGTGCCAGCAGCTTGTACAGCTCTGGAAACACCATATATTTT.

CDR3 region: CASGIGTGEQYF. CDR3 nucleotide sequence: TGTGCTAGTGGTATTGGGACCGGCGAGCAGTACTTC. The J gene is TRBJ2-7, the V gene TRBV12-5, with D tentatively TRBD1 or TRBD2 (5 bases each). CDR3 length: 12 amino acids. CDR1 and CDR2 (germline): LGHNT, FRNRAP. Trimming cost V 5 bases and J 6 bases, with 11 bases left between them.

About this clone itself: Different DNA sequences within this sample yield the same CDR3. The chain has TRBV11-2 and TRBJ2-5; 11 bases align to TRBD2. Germline V gene sequence: CDR1 SGHAT, CDR2 FQNNGV. The J segment lost 1 base and the V segment lost 1 base, leaving 2 bases of the junction unmatched. This CDR3 is built from 16 residues. CDR3 in amino acids: CASSLGLAGGQETQYF. The CDR3 DNA reads as TGTGCCAGCAGCTTAGGGCTAGCGGGAGGCCAAGAGACCCAGTACTTC.

This clone was seen only a few times. The rearrangement uses TRBV12-5 and TRBJ1-2; a possible D gene is TRBD1 (6 bases). The CDR3 totals 14 residues. Trimming cost V 0 bases and J 2 bases, with 7 bases left between them. CDR1 and CDR2 from the germline V gene are LGHNT and FRNRAP. The CDR3 DNA reads as TGTGCTAGTGGTTTGGTTGGACAGAACTATGGCTACACCTTC. This encodes CASGLVGQNYGYTF.

This clone was seen once. V is TRBV6-5 and J is TRBJ2-2; D possibly matches TRBD1 or TRBD2 (5 bases each). This CDR3 has 15 residues. The germline V gene has CDR1 MNHEY and CDR2 SVGAGI. Trimming cost V 2 bases and J 8 bases, with 15 bases left between them. CDR3 coding DNA: TGTGCCAGCAGTTACAAGGGGACCGCGGCGGGGGAGCTGTTTTTT. It is translated as CASSYKGTAAGELFF.

This chain joins TRBV2 and TRBJ2-4; TRBD2 is a possible D gene (6 bases). Trimming removed 6 bases at V and 8 bases at J, with 11 bases between. Germline CDR1 SNHLY, CDR2 FYNNEI. The CDR3 is made up of 12 amino acids. The CDR3 region has the DNA TGTGCCAGCAGCCAGACTAGGGACATTCAGTACTTC. Protein sequence: CASSQTRDIQYF.

This clone was picked up one time. V usage is TRBV5-1 and J usage is TRBJ1-1; a possible D gene is TRBD1 (6 bases). Between the trimmed V and J ends, which lost 5 bases and 3 bases, there was a span of 17 bases. The CDR3 spans 15 residues. CDR1 SGHRS and CDR2 YFSETQ come from the germline V gene. CDR3 DNA sequence: TGCGCCAGCAGGGTATTCGGGGGGCCGGACACTGAAGCTTTCTTT. It translates to CASRVFGGPDTEAFF.

This sequence joins TRBV11-2 and TRBJ2-1; tentatively, D is TRBD2 (6 bases). CDR3 size: 15 residues. The V gene lost 10 bases and the J gene lost 0 bases, with 16 bases spanning the gap. Germline lookup yields CDR1 SGHAT and CDR2 FQNNGV. CDR3 amino acids: CANGPGGVSYNEQFF. CDR3 nucleotides: TGTGCCAACGGCCCCGGCGGGGTCTCCTACAATGAGCAGTTCTTC.

The chain employs TRBV30 and TRBJ1-1; possibly TRBD1 for D (5 bases). CDR3 length: 14 residues. The ends were cut back, 4 bases at V and 1 base at J, with 13 bases in the middle. CDR1 and CDR2 from the germline V gene are GTSNPN and SVGIG (reference sequence). Here the CDR3 DNA reads TGTGCCTGGAAGAGACAGTGGGGGAACACTGAAGCTTTCTTT. It is translated as CAWKRQWGNTEAFF.

This clone was recorded once. This chain uses TRBV11-1 with TRBJ2-1; 16 bases match TRBD2. The germline gives CDR1 SGHAT, CDR2 FQDESV (reference sequence). CDR3 size: 16 residues. With 2 bases clipped from V and 10 bases from J, the junction kept 5 bases outside the gene matches. CDR3 sequence (DNA): TGTGCCAGCAGCTTACTCGGGACTAGCGGGAGGGGCGAGCAGTTCTTC. As protein: CASSLLGTSGRGEQFF.

This chain connects TRBV5-4 to TRBJ2-1; 7 bases agree with TRBD1. The CDR3 length is 15 residues. Trimming removed 0 bases from V and 5 bases from J; junction bases left unmatched: 5. CDR1 is SGHNT and CDR2 is YYREEE in the germline V gene (reference sequence). The CDR3 loop reads CASSLATGDNNEQFF. The CDR3 bases are TGTGCCAGCAGCTTGGCCACAGGGGATAACAATGAGCAGTTCTTC.